Given below is one TCR beta chain in context. This sample was included in a study of cytomegalovirus exposure and HLA in healthy donors. CDR3 length: 14 amino acids. In germline, CDR1 is SGHAT, CDR2 FQNNGV. Primers: 60 Vbeta forward and 13 Jbeta reverse. The method was immunoSEQ multiplex PCR; TCRdb's version includes in-frame clones alone and lacks a portion of them. The data show 130,000 or so clones, with 60% to 85% seen just once and approximately 3.6% held by the top ten. The origin of this receptor is a man aged 25 to 40 in good health and CMV-seronegative. The chain joins TRBV11-2 to TRBJ2-5; D might be TRBD2 (6 bases). The DNA end is more similar to TRBJ2-7, so the J call may be wrong. The sample consisted of PBMCs. The CDR3 reads CASSAGGGRNEQYF. The CDR3 nucleotides read TGTGCCAGCAGTGCCGGTGGGGGGAGGAACGAGCAGTACTTC.